This T cell receptor (beta chain) appears in the sequencing data of a study of blood T cell repertoires in COVID-19 (TCRdb year 2020). For the wider study: Samples from collaborators originated in the United States, Italy and Spain and spanned both the acute and convalescent phases of COVID-19. Where HLA class I and class II types were available, the types were taken from metadata supplied by the sample provider, not from assay-based typing. A freely available public database, intended as a resource for researchers studying the immune response to SARS-CoV-2, is where the repertoires were released. Subjects who had been exposed to COVID-19, were actively infected with it, or had recovered from it provided the deeply sampled blood TCRbeta repertoires that made up the dataset. Samples were obtained from the ongoing ImmuneRACE study (first 160 participants) and from 1,254 subjects provided by 6 global collaborators. The prospective study material was composed of cDNA or gDNA derived from T cells, B-cell-depleted T cells, or PBMCs. The sample metadata nearly always contained a de-identified subject ID, COVID-19 status, age in years and sex.

V is trimmed back by 2 bases and J by 4 bases, and the junction contains 11 bases that no gene match accounts for. Via the germline V gene, CDR1 is SGHTA and CDR2 FQGNSA. The CDR3 has 17 amino acids, counting the end cysteine and phenylalanine. Here the CDR3 DNA is all that survives: 51 bases in frame from base 1. The research as a whole found: How much clinical and demographic metadata was included differed by source and by participant, and the metadata was provided uncurated.

One collaborating source in Seattle enrolled patients during active infection and followed them longitudinally through the course of disease. The collaborating institutions used their own protocols to collect whole blood in K2EDTA tubes. Collaborator samples were shipped for TCRbeta analysis as frozen whole blood, isolated PBMCs, or DNA extracted from either sample type. As for this clone: Its cognate antigen has yet to be identified. No much larger clone is present one base from it, and per-base qualities are unavailable.

TCRbeta CDR3 regions were amplified from genomic DNA by means of the immunoSEQ Assay, a bias-controlled multiplex PCR. The published analysis was carried out like this. The number of nucleated cells in each sample was estimated by amplification of reference gene primers within the assay. To quantify the absolute abundance of each unique TCRbeta CDR3 rearrangement, sequence reads were collapsed and filtered. For each sample, productive Simpson clonality was calculated as the square root of Simpson's diversity index over productive rearrangements. TCRdb retrieved this table from immuneACCESS and kept in-frame rearrangements only. Not all clones are present; in checked studies, unresolved V genes account for under half, and no reason is known for the remainder. V and J calls and clone size are those listed in that table; D and trimming were worked out from the DNA. Present in this sample are fewer than 250,000 clones, around 84% of which were seen just once. The ten largest clones represent roughly a tenth of the sample.

This receptor was taken from a woman at least 80 years old with COVID-19, enrolled during active disease. Sequences were obtained from peripheral blood. This chain joins TRBV7-2 to TRBJ2-5, with 9 bases in between that match TRBD2. CDR3 reads: CASSLLAGGLPGETQYF. The DNA sequence follows: TGTGCCAGCAGCTTATTGGCGGGGGGGCTGCCTGGAGAGACCCAGTACTTC.